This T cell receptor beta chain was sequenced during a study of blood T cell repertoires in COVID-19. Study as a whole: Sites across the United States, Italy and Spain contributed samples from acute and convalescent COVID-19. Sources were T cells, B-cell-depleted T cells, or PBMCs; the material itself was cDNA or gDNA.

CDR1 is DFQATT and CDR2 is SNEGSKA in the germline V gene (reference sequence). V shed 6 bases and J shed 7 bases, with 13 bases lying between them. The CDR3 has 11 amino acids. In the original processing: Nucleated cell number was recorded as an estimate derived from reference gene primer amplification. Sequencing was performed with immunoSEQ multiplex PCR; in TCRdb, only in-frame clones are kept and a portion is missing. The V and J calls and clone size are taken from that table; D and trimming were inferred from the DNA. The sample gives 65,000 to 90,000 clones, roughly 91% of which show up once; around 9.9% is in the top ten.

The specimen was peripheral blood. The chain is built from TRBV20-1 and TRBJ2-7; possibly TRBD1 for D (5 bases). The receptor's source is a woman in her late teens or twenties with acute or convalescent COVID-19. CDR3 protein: CSAQSRGEQYF. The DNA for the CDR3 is TGCAGTGCCCAATCAAGGGGTGAGCAGTACTTC.